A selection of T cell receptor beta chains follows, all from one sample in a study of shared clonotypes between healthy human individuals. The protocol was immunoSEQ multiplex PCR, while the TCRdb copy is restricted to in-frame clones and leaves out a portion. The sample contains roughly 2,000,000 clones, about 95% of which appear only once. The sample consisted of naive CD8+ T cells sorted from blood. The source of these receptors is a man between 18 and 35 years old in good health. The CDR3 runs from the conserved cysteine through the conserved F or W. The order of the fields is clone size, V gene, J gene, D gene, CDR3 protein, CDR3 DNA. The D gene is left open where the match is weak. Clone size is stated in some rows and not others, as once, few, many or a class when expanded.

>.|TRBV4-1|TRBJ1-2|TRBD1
CASSQDQGQGSGYTF
TGCGCCAGCAGCCAAGACCAGGGACAGGGAAGCGGCTACACCTTC
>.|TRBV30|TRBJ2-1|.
CAWSRNNNEQFF
TGTGCCTGGAGTCGAAACAACAATGAGCAGTTCTTC
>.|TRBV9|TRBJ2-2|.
CASSVGSTGELFF
TGTGCCAGCAGCGTAGGTTCCACCGGGGAGCTGTTTTTT
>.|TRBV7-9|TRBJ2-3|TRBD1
CASRTKTGMEDTQYF
TGTGCCAGCAGAACAAAGACAGGGATGGAAGATACGCAGTATTTT
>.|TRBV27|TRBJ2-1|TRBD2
CASSSGGVSGTGNEQFF
TGTGCCAGCAGCTCGGGGGGTGTTAGCGGGACGGGGAATGAGCAGTTCTTC
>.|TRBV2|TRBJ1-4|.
CASSAVANEKLFF
TGTGCCAGCAGTGCGGTGGCTAATGAAAAACTGTTTTTT
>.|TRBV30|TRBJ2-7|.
CAWSVGPGEGYEQYF
TGTGCCTGGAGTGTGGGCCCAGGGGAGGGCTACGAGCAGTACTTC
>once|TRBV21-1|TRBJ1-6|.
CASSNPWGDSLRRLLFSPLHF
TGTGCCAGCAGCAACCCCTGGGGTGATTCTCTTAGGAGGCTATTATTTTCACCCCTCCACTTT
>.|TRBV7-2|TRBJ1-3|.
CASSFYQGPANTIYF
TGTGCCAGCAGCTTTTACCAGGGTCCTGCAAACACCATATATTTT
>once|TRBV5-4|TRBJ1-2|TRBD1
CASSGGTGFYGYTF
TGTGCCAGCAGCGGCGGGACAGGGTTCTATGGCTACACCTTC
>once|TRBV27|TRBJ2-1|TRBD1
CASSPQQGVEQFF
TGTGCCAGCAGTCCGCAACAGGGGGTAGAGCAGTTCTTC
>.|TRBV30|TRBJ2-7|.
CAWSDEHDGAYEQYF
TGTGCCTGGAGTGATGAACACGATGGGGCCTACGAGCAGTACTTC
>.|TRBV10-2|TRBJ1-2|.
CASSELEGDGGYTF
TGCGCCAGCAGTGAGTTGGAGGGGGATGGAGGCTACACCTTC
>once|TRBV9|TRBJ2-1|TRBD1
CASSKPPGQFNEQFF
TGTGCCAGCAGCAAACCTCCGGGACAGTTCAATGAGCAGTTCTTC
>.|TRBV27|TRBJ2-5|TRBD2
CASSSQPGLAIETQYF
TGTGCCAGCAGTTCTCAACCGGGACTAGCGATTGAGACCCAGTACTTC
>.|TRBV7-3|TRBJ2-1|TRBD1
CASSLRGPDNEQFF
TGTGCCAGCAGCTTGAGGGGGCCGGACAATGAGCAGTTCTTC
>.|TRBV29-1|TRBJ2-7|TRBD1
CSVEEPGQGPYEQYF
TGCAGCGTTGAAGAGCCGGGACAGGGGCCTTACGAGCAGTACTTC
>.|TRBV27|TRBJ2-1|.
CASSSLVLNEQFF
TGTGCCAGCAGTTCACTAGTTCTTAATGAGCAGTTCTTC
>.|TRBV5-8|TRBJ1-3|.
CASSLVSGYGNTIYF
TGTGCCAGCAGCTTGGTATCAGGGTACGGAAACACCATATATTTT
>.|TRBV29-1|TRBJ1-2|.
CGALINYGYTF
TGCGGGGCACTCATTAACTATGGCTACACCTTC
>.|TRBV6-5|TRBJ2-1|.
CASSYILASNEQFF
TGTGCCAGCAGTTACATACTAGCATCCAATGAGCAGTTCTTC
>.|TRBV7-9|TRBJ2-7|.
CASSLVGTIYEQYF
TGTGCCAGCAGCTTAGTTGGGACCATCTACGAGCAGTACTTC
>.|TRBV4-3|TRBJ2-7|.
CASSQGAPENYEQYF
TGCGCCAGCAGCCAAGGGGCACCGGAGAACTACGAGCAGTACTTC
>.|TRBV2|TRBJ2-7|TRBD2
CASSEGGGGVYEQYF
TGTGCCAGCAGTGAAGGAGGCGGGGGGGTATACGAGCAGTACTTC
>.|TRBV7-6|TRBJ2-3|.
CASSSLGGTDTQYF
TGTGCCAGCAGCAGCCTTGGGGGCACAGATACGCAGTATTTT
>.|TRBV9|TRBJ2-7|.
CASSVGGNTYEQYF
TGTGCCAGCAGTGTCGGAGGGAATACCTACGAGCAGTACTTC
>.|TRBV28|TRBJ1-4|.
CASREGGTNEKLFF
TGTGCCAGCAGGGAAGGGGGGACTAATGAAAAACTGTTTTTT
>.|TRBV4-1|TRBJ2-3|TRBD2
CASSQDWAGGGSTDTQYF
TGCGCCAGCAGCCAAGATTGGGCGGGAGGTGGTAGCACAGATACGCAGTATTTT
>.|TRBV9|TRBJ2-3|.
CASSSDGVGTDTQYF
TGTGCCAGCAGCTCGGACGGGGTCGGGACAGATACGCAGTATTTT
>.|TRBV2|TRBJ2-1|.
CASSESTFANEQFF
TGTGCCAGCAGTGAATCGACTTTTGCCAATGAGCAGTTCTTC
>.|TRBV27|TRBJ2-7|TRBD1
CASSGLGQGDEQYF
TGTGCCAGCAGTGGACTGGGACAGGGCGACGAGCAGTACTTC
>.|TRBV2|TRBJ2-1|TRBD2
CASSGLAGVYNEQFF
TGTGCCAGCAGTGGACTAGCGGGGGTCTACAATGAGCAGTTCTTC
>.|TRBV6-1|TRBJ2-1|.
CASSLPRGGNEQFF
TGTGCCAGCAGTCTCCCGAGGGGGGGCAATGAGCAGTTCTTC
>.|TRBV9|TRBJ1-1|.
CASSESTVMNTEAFF
TGTGCCAGCAGCGAATCAACAGTCATGAACACTGAAGCTTTCTTT
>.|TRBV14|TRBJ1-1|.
CASRGDEWNTEAFF
TGTGCCAGCAGGGGGGACGAGTGGAACACTGAAGCTTTCTTT
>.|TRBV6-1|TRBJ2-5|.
CASSEASLQETQYF
TGTGCCAGCAGTGAAGCAAGCCTCCAAGAGACCCAGTACTTC
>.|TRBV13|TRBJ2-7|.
CASSPVGGGLEQYF
TGTGCCAGCAGCCCCGTGGGAGGAGGGCTCGAGCAGTACTTC
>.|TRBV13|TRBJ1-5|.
CASSSSGANQPQHF
TGTGCCAGCAGCTCGTCGGGAGCCAATCAGCCCCAGCATTTT
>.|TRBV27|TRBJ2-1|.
CASSGRGPYNEQFF
TGTGCCAGCAGTGGTCGGGGGCCATACAATGAGCAGTTCTTC
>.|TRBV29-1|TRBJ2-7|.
CSVEGTETYEQYF
TGCAGCGTTGAGGGGACGGAAACCTACGAGCAGTACTTC
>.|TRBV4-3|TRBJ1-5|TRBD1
CASSLDREVGQPQHF
TGCGCCAGCAGCCTAGACAGGGAGGTCGGTCAGCCCCAGCATTTT
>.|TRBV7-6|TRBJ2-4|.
CASSFTGEVAKNIQYF
TGTGCCAGCAGCTTCACGGGTGAGGTAGCCAAAAACATTCAGTACTTC
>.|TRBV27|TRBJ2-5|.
CASSLIGAGETQYF
TGTGCCAGCAGTTTAATCGGAGCTGGAGAGACCCAGTACTTC
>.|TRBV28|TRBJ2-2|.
CASSDRSNTGELFF
TGTGCCAGTTCTGACAGGTCGAACACCGGGGAGCTGTTTTTT
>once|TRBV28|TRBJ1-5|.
CASRRGTGSNQPQHF
TGTGCCAGCCGGAGGGGAACAGGTAGCAATCAGCCCCAGCATTTT